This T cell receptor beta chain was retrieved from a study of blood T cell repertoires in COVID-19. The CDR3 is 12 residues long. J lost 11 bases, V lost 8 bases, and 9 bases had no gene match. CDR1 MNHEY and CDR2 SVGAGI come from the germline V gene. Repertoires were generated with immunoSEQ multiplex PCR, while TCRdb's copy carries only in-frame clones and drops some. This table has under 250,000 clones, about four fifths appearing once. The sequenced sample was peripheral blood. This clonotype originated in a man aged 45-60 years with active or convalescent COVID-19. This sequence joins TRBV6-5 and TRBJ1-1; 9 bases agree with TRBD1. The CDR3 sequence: CASRDRDVSAFF. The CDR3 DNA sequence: TGTGCCAGCCGGGACAGGGATGTCTCGGCTTTCTTT.